The clone carrying this T cell receptor beta chain was observed a few times. Its target is unknown. UMIs and sample barcodes were carried by the TCR alpha and TCR beta cDNA libraries that 5'RACE produced using constant-segment primers. TCRdb recomputed calls from the 5' RACE reads with MiXCR, one row per CDR3 protein. The sample lists approximately 260,000 distinct CDR3 sequences; about a sixth were seen once. This record comes from a study of T-cell memory formation after mild COVID-19. The germline gives CDR1 SGHRS, CDR2 YFSETQ. Trimming took 4 bases from V and 0 from J, leaving 10 bases between them. CDR3 size: 14 residues. Regarding the study as a whole: A second wave expanding day 15 to 37 was CD4+-biased; contracting clones were balanced.

The sample comprised PBMCs or a T cell subset sorted from them (not recorded which). J is TRBJ1-2 and V is TRBV5-1; D remains ambiguous. This receptor was obtained from a man between 18 and 29 years old who had mild COVID-19 (a few samples of this study predate the infection). Cell type and time point are not known. The CDR3 sequence is CASSPQPSNYGYTF. In DNA, the CDR3 is TGCGCCAGCAGCCCTCAGCCCTCTAACTATGGCTACACCTTC.